Below, 27 T cell receptor beta chains from the same sample are listed, as sequenced in a study of T cell changes during pregnancy in multiple sclerosis. The protocol was immunoSEQ multiplex PCR, while the TCRdb copy is restricted to in-frame clones and leaves out a portion. The sample has around 75,000 clones, around 92% seen once. The sample was peripheral blood, taken in the first trimester of pregnancy. The receptors originated from a female donor in good health, enrolled as a control in a pregnancy study.

The rearrangement joins TRBV11-2 to TRBJ2-1, with TRBD1 identical over 9 bases. The CDR3 runs to 18 residues. V gave up 5 bases and J gave up 5 bases; unmatched junction bases: 16. Per the germline V gene, CDR1 is SGHAT and CDR2 is FQNNGV. Here the CDR3 reads CASSPGTGLSPPDNEQFF. CDR3 bases: TGTGCCAGCAGCCCTGGGACAGGGCTAAGCCCCCCGGACAATGAGCAGTTCTTC.

This chain joins TRBV5-1 and TRBJ2-5; 7 bases are shared with TRBD2. Germline V lookup: CDR1 SGHRS, CDR2 YFSETQ. This CDR3 is 14 amino acids long. Trimming removed 5 bases from V and 4 bases from J; junction bases left unmatched: 8. The CDR3 protein is CASSLGLAAETQYF. CDR3 DNA sequence: TGCGCCAGCAGTCTGGGGCTAGCGGCAGAGACCCAGTACTTC.

The chain links TRBV10-3 to TRBJ1-2; D might be TRBD1 (5 bases). This CDR3 is built from 15 residues. Germline loops: CDR1 ENHRY, CDR2 SYGVKD. Trimming cost V 8 bases and J 4 bases, with 20 bases left between them. CDR3 in DNA: TGTGCCATCGGCCCGGGCGGGGGGGATGGCTATGGCTACACCTTC. Amino acid sequence: CAIGPGGGDGYGYTF.

V usage is TRBV7-6 and J usage is TRBJ1-1; D possibly corresponds to TRBD1 (5 bases). Germline loops: CDR1 SGHVS, CDR2 FNYEAQ. Trimming took 5 bases from V and 4 from J, leaving 11 bases between them. The CDR3 is 13 residues long. CDR3 sequence (DNA): TGTGCCAGCAGCCTCCTGGGGGGCACTGAAGCTTTCTTT. This gives the protein CASSLLGGTEAFF.

The rearrangement joins TRBV5-1 to TRBJ2-7, with 8 bases lining up with TRBD2. Germline CDR1 reads SGHRS; CDR2 reads YFSETQ. This CDR3 has 13 amino acids. J gave up 5 bases and V 10 bases, and 11 bases lay outside the gene matches. The CDR3 bases are TGCGCCTCCACGGGAGGGTCCGGGGACGAGCAGTACTTC. It is translated as CASTGGSGDEQYF.

The rearrangement uses TRBV28 and TRBJ2-1; the D gene is possibly TRBD2 (6 bases). CDR3 length equals 13 residues. V dropped 10 bases and J dropped 6 bases, with 16 bases sitting between them. Germline CDR1 MDHEN, CDR2 SYDVKM. CDR3 sequence reads: CATEYLATNEQFF. CDR3 bases: TGTGCCACCGAATACCTAGCGACCAATGAGCAGTTCTTC.

The chain is built from TRBV9 and TRBJ1-2, with TRBD1 matching over 8 bases. This CDR3 spans 14 amino acids. V lost 0 bases to trimming and J lost 7 bases; unmatched junction nucleotides: 5. Germline lookup yields CDR1 SGDLS and CDR2 YYNGEE. The CDR3 here is CASSVGQGARGYTF. CDR3 bases: TGTGCCAGCAGCGTAGGGCAGGGGGCGCGTGGCTACACCTTC.

This chain links TRBV6-1 with TRBJ2-2; TRBD1 might be the D (6 bases). Germline V lookup: CDR1 MNHNS, CDR2 SASEGT. The ends were cut back, 1 base at V and 5 bases at J, with 11 bases in the middle. The CDR3 spans 15 residues. The CDR3 is CASSEVRQGTGELFF. CDR3 nucleotide sequence: TGTGCCAGCAGTGAAGTGCGGCAGGGGACCGGGGAGCTGTTTTTT.

V and J are TRBV5-1 and TRBJ2-3, with D perhaps matching TRBD1 (5 bases). The V and J ends lost 0 bases and 4 bases respectively, with 15 bases between them. Per germline, CDR1 SGHRS and CDR2 YFSETQ. This CDR3 comprises 16 residues. CDR3 coding DNA: TGCGCCAGCAGCTTGGGGGCAGGGTATGGCGCAGATACGCAGTATTTT. This gives the protein CASSLGAGYGADTQYF. The variable domain in full, with the rest retrieved from reference TRBV5-1 and TRBJ2-3, is KAGVTQTPRYLIKTRGQQVTLSCSPISGHRSVSWYQQTPGQGLQFLFEYFSETQRNKGNFPGRFSGRQFSNSRSEMNVSTLELGDSALYLCASSLGAGYGADTQYFGPGTRLTVL.

The V call is TRBV15, the J call TRBJ1-2; no clear D. Germline CDR1 reads LNHNV; CDR2 reads YYDKDF (reference sequence). The V end lost 3 bases, the J end lost 7 bases, and 18 bases lay between the germline ends. The CDR3 spans 15 residues. CDR3 in DNA: TGTGCCACCAGCAGGGAGGAATTGGGGATGAGTGGCTACACCTTC. Translating gives CATSREELGMSGYTF.

The chain combines TRBV15 with TRBJ2-3; 8 bases fit TRBD1. With 4 bases clipped from V and 3 bases from J, the junction kept 6 bases outside the gene matches. CDR3 length: 15 residues. The V gene's germline CDR1 is LNHNV and CDR2 YYDKDF (reference sequence). The chain's CDR3 is CATSIGGQATDTQYF. The CDR3 DNA reads as TGTGCCACCAGCATAGGGGGACAGGCTACAGATACGCAGTATTTT.

The CDR3 coding sequence is TGTGCCAGCAGCATAACACTGAACAGGGGCGGCGAGCAGTACTTC. Amino acid sequence: CASSITLNRGGEQYF. This chain joins TRBV27 and TRBJ2-7; the match to TRBD1 covers 7 bases. The CDR3 consists of 15 residues. Germline V gene lookup returns CDR1 MNHEY and CDR2 SMNVEV (reference sequence). After removal of 6 bases from V and 6 bases from J, the junction contained 14 bases not matched to a gene.

This clone was recorded a few times. The V call is TRBV7-2, the J call TRBJ2-1, with a possible D match to TRBD1 (6 bases). This CDR3 is built from 15 residues. The ends were cut back, 5 bases at V and 2 bases at J, with 13 bases in the middle. CDR1 is SGHTA, CDR2 FQGNSA, per germline. In nucleotides, the CDR3 is TGTGCCAGCAGCGTTACCGGGACACCCTACAATGAGCAGTTCTTC. Its translation: CASSVTGTPYNEQFF.

In its sample, this clone was seen a few times. The rearrangement uses TRBV4-1 and TRBJ2-7; 9 nucleotides align to TRBD2. This CDR3 spans 18 amino acids. Germline V gene data show CDR1 as MGHRA and CDR2 as YSYEKL. Trimming removed 0 bases from V and 7 bases from J; junction bases left unmatched: 16. The CDR3 protein is CASSQDLFGLAGPGEQYF. CDR3 DNA sequence: TGCGCCAGCAGCCAAGATCTTTTCGGGCTAGCGGGACCCGGGGAGCAGTACTTC.

V gene TRBV19 combines with J gene TRBJ2-1; D not resolved. Per the germline V gene, CDR1 is LNHDA and CDR2 is SQIVND (reference sequence). The V and J ends lost 1 base and 0 bases respectively, with 13 bases between them. The CDR3 contains 17 residues. CDR3 in amino acids: CASSIAPDSDSYNEQFF. The CDR3 DNA is TGTGCCAGTAGTATAGCCCCTGACTCCGACTCCTACAATGAGCAGTTCTTC. Looking up the rest from reference TRBV19 and TRBJ2-1 gives the full variable domain: DGGITQSPKYLFRKEGQNVTLSCEQNLNHDAMYWYRQDPGQGLRLIYYSQIVNDFQKGDIAEGYSVSREKKESFPLTVTSAQKNPTAFYLCASSIAPDSDSYNEQFFGPGTRLTVL.

CDR3 sequence: CASSRSGTAAPRNTEAFF. As DNA, the CDR3 is TGCGCCAGCAGCCGGTCCGGGACAGCCGCTCCTAGGAACACTGAAGCTTTCTTT. This chain connects TRBV4-1 to TRBJ1-1; 7 nucleotides agree with TRBD1. The CDR3 is made up of 18 amino acids. Germline V CDR1 and CDR2: MGHRA, YSYEKL. V shed 4 bases and J 1 base; nucleotides not matched to a gene: 15.

This clone occurred once. The rearrangement uses TRBV19 and TRBJ2-5; 9 bases align to TRBD2. The junction had 6 bases not matched to a gene; V was cut back by 3 bases and J by 4 bases. CDR3 size: 15 residues. CDR1 is LNHDA, CDR2 SQIVND, per germline (reference sequence). CDR3 in amino acids: CASSMTSGGRETQYF. The CDR3 DNA is TGTGCCAGTAGTATGACTAGCGGCGGACGAGAGACCCAGTACTTC.

The rearrangement uses TRBV5-1 and TRBJ2-5; 8 nucleotides align to TRBD1. The V and J ends lost 0 bases and 3 bases, in that order; junction bases with no gene match: 7. Germline V lookup: CDR1 SGHRS, CDR2 YFSETQ. The CDR3 contains 16 residues. In DNA, the CDR3 is TGCGCCAGCAGCTTGGCAGACAGGGGCGAAAAAGAGACCCAGTACTTC. Encoded protein: CASSLADRGEKETQYF.

The rearrangement links TRBV28 to TRBJ2-5, with 7 bases fitting TRBD2. The V and J ends lost 5 bases and 9 bases, in that order; junction bases with no gene match: 12. CDR3 length: 14 amino acids. Germline loops: CDR1 MDHEN, CDR2 SYDVKM. CDR3 nucleotide sequence: TGTGCCAGCAGTCCCGGACGCGGGGGAGCCGCCCAGTACTTC. Translating it yields CASSPGRGGAAQYF.

The chain uses TRBV6-5 and TRBJ1-1, with D possibly matching TRBD1 (6 bases). Germline CDR1 reads MNHEY; CDR2 reads SVGAGI. This CDR3 region has 15 residues. Trimming removed 3 bases at V and 6 bases at J, with 17 bases between. CDR3 DNA sequence: TGTGCCAGCAGTTATGGAACAGGGTCCCCCGCTGAAGCTTTCTTT. This encodes CASSYGTGSPAEAFF.

The chain uses TRBV11-2 and TRBJ1-4, with 7 bases lining up with TRBD1. Germline V gene sequence: CDR1 SGHAT, CDR2 FQNNGV. V dropped 5 bases and J dropped 8; count of bases not matched to a gene: 11. The CDR3 has 15 residues. CDR3 amino acids: CASSRRRTGGEKLFF. The CDR3 DNA follows: TGTGCCAGCAGCAGAAGGCGGACAGGAGGAGAAAAACTGTTTTTT.

CDR3 sequence: CASRSRQGSFTDTQYF. In DNA, the CDR3 is TGCGCCAGCAGAAGCCGACAGGGATCGTTCACAGATACGCAGTATTTT. The chain links TRBV5-1 to TRBJ2-3; 7 bases are shared with TRBD1. Unmatched junction bases numbered 11, after V lost 5 bases and J lost 2 bases. There are 16 residues in the CDR3. Germline CDR1 reads SGHRS; CDR2 reads YFSETQ. Combining the CDR3 with reference TRBV5-1 and TRBJ2-3 gives the whole variable domain KAGVTQTPRYLIKTRGQQVTLSCSPISGHRSVSWYQQTPGQGLQFLFEYFSETQRNKGNFPGRFSGRQFSNSRSEMNVSTLELGDSALYLCASRSRQGSFTDTQYFGPGTRLTVL.

The V call is TRBV6-5, the J call TRBJ1-1; possible D gene TRBD1, 6 bases. The CDR3 length is 15 residues. The germline V and J ends were trimmed by 2 bases and 0 bases, with 10 bases remaining between them. CDR1 and CDR2 (germline): MNHEY, SVGAGI. The CDR3 here is CASSYRGTLNTEAFF. The CDR3 region has the DNA TGTGCCAGCAGTTACCGTGGGACATTGAACACTGAAGCTTTCTTT.

This rearrangement joins TRBV29-1 to TRBJ2-7; tentatively, D is TRBD1 (6 bases). The V gene's germline CDR1 is SQVTM and CDR2 ANQGSEA. The CDR3 has 14 residues. The V end lost 1 base, the J end lost 2 bases, and 12 bases lay between the germline ends. Here the CDR3 DNA reads TGCAGCGTTGAAGGGGACATCGCACCCTACGAGCAGTACTTC. It yields the protein CSVEGDIAPYEQYF.

The chain carries TRBV6-5 and TRBJ1-2; TRBD1 matches at 7 bases. The CDR3 spans 15 residues. The germline gives CDR1 MNHEY, CDR2 SVGAGI. V lost 4 bases and J lost 1; bases outside the gene matches: 6. The CDR3 spells CASSSQGGNNYGYTF. CDR3 bases: TGTGCCAGCAGTTCCCAAGGGGGCAATAACTATGGCTACACCTTC.

The genes are TRBV11-3 and TRBJ2-1; D might be TRBD2 (6 bases). The CDR3 length is 15 residues. Per germline, CDR1 SGHNT and CDR2 YENEEA. Trimming pared 5 bases from V and 9 bases from J, leaving 20 bases between. CDR3 DNA sequence: TGTGCCAGCAGCCTAGGGACTCCCTGGCCGGCTGAGCAGTTCTTC. It codes for CASSLGTPWPAEQFF.

As to this clone: The junction shows a germline mismatch at one end, possibly a read error. The V and J genes are TRBV7-9 and TRBJ2-5, with 14 bases identical to TRBD2. The CDR3 consists of 13 residues. CDR1 and CDR2 (germline): SEHNR, FQNEAQ (reference sequence). The CDR3 sequence is CASSSGLAGGPDF. CDR3 in DNA: TGTGCCAGCAGCTCCGGACTAGCGGGGGGTCCCGACTTC.